This TCR beta chain was recorded in a study of T cell clonotyping in hematopoietic cell transplantation. The germline V gene encodes CDR1 MGHRA and CDR2 YSYEKL. Trimming took 3 bases from V and 6 from J; bases not matched to a gene: 8. The length of the CDR3 is 15 residues. Method: immunoSEQ multiplex PCR; TCRdb's copy keeps in-frame clones and lacks some. Of several thousand clones listed, roughly 72% were seen once; the top ten hold about a fifth. This clone was seen a few times. The sample consisted of peripheral blood mononuclear cells, taken 100 days after allogeneic stem cell transplant. The chain links TRBV4-1 to TRBJ1-1; 9 bases match TRBD1. The sequence was obtained from a male patient in his sixties or seventies who had an allogeneic stem cell transplant, so T cells may come from the graft donor. Some clones in this sample may be carry-over from other donors' samples. The CDR3 loop is CASSQVAGQGPEAFF. CDR3 DNA: TGCGCCAGCAGCCAGGTGGCGGGACAGGGTCCTGAAGCTTTCTTT.